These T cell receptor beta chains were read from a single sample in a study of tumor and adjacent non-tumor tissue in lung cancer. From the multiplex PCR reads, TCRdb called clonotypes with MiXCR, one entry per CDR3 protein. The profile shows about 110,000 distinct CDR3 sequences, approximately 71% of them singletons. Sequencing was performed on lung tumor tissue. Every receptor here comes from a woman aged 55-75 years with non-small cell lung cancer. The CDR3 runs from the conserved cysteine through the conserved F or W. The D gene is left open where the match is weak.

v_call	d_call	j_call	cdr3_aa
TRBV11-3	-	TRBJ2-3	CASSFWIYTQYF
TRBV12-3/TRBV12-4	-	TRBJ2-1	CASELENNEQFF
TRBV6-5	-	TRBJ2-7	CASRTTLSATLTYELYF
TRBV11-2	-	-	CASILERGQPQYF
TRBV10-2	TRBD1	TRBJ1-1	CASSEWTGGYTEAFF
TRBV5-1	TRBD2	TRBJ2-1	CASSSSGDSYNEQFF
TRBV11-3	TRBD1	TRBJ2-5	CASILGQGIQESQYF
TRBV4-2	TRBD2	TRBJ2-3	CASNQVGGGARDTQYF
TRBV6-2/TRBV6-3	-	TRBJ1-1	CASNLYVDTEALF
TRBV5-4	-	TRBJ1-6	CASSLSNSPLHF
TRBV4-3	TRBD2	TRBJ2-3	CASSRGLVKDTQYF
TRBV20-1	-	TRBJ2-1	CTAKTGPTYNEQFF
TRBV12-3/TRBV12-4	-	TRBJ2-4	CASSLRSGTKNIQYF
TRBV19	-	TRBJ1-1	CASTGMMRTEAFF
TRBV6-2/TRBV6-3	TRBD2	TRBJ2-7	CASSTLAGCSYEHYF
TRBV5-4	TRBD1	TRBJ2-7	CASSREQTGIEQYF
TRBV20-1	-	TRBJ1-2	CSVRGQWGYGYTF
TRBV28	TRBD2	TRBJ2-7	CVALSAGVGGVQYF
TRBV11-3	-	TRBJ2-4	CASNLEGQAISPKNIQYF
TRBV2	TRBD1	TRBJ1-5	CASSDNRGNGNQPQHF
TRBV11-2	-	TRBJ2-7	CASSLVQLGDYEQYF
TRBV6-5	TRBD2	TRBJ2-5	CASMPGLAEAETQYF
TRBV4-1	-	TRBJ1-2	CASSQVRGDHGYTF
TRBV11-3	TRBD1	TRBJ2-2	CVSNPGTGVTWELFF
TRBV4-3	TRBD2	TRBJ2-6	CASSQSASSGMTGANVLTF
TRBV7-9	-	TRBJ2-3	CASSQNRVGTDTQYF
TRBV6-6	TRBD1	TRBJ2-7	CASIRQTGRDYEEYF
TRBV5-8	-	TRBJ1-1	CASSLGLWGKAFF
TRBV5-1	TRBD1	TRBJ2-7	CASSLPSGTGDGEQYF
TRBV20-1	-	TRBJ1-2	CIARVEREYGYTF
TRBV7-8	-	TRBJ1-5	CASSLVAGNQPQHF
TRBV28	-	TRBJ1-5	CFPGQQEGCNQPQHF
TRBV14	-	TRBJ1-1	CASSQNANTEAFF
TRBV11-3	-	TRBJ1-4	CTSSFDSRNATNKKLFF
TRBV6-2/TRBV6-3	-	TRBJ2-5	CASSWTTQQETQYF
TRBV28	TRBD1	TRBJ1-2	CASSKQGKEGHGYTF
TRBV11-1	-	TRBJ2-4	CASSLDRKIQYF
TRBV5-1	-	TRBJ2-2	CAGRPGTGSAGELFF
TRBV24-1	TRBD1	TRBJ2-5	CATSNPGTGIQETQYF
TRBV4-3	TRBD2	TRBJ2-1	CASNQGTSGIYNEQFF
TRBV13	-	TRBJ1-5	CACSSSDAGRNNQPQHF
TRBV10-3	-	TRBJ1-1	CAITESMNTQASF
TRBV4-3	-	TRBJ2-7	CASSQESSHEQYF
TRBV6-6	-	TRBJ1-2	CATSYLGGINYGYTF
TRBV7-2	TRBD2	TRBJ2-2	CARSLAPGLAGGPNTGELFF
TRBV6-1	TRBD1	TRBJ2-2	CASSPLPGQGETGELFF
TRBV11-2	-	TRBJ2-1	CASSSNPGDQQNEQFF
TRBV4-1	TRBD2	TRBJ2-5	CASSQDGAGGLPETQYF
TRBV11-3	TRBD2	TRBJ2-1	CAKGRGGGQGNEQFF
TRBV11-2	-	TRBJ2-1	CASSLELTRWRHNEQLF
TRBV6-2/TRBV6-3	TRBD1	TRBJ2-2	CASSGKKGQGGIGELFF
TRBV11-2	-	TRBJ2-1	CASSLGIQTSSYNEQFF
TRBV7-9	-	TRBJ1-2	CASSLDVDYGYTF
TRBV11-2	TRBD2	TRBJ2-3	CANNLGLVTDMQYF
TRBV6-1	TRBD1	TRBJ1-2	CANREGQCYDYTF
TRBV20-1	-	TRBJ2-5	CSTFSSRREETQYF
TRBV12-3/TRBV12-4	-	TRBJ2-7	CASCIARTSSYEQYF